This TCR beta chain is drawn from a study of beta chain features in type 1 diabetes. Overall study findings and caveats: With patients and controls alike, PCR might favor shorter templates to an equal degree. Shortening that was moderate but significant affected the TCRB CDR3s of Type 1 diabetes patients in all four CD4+ subsets. VDJ junctions sequenced from type 1 diabetes patients showed fewer insertions and more deletions. Healthy donors had naive, central memory and Treg TCRB repertoires that appeared less similar than those seen among patients.

This clone was recorded a few times. Its antigen is currently unknown. The authors reverse transcribed all of the isolated RNA, so sequencing captured expressed TCRB transcripts. Using immunoSEQ multiplex PCR, the repertoire was profiled, and TCRdb retains in-frame clones only, with some absent. Of under 400,000 clones in the sample, roughly a fifth were seen once. The germline CDR1 and CDR2 sequences are LGHNA and YNFKEQ. The CDR3 loop spans 13 amino acids. Trimming pared 4 bases from V and 4 bases from J, leaving 8 bases between. The rearrangement links TRBV4-2 to TRBJ2-1; no firm D call. The TCR originated in a woman younger than 30 in good health. Sequenced: naive CD4+ T cells from blood. Here the CDR3 reads CASSPTEYNEQFF. CDR3 sequence (DNA): TGTGCCAGCAGCCCGACGGAGTACAATGAGCAGTTCTTC.